The 30 T cell receptor beta chains presented below share a single source sample, sequenced in a study of shared clonotypes between healthy human individuals. Profiled with immunoSEQ multiplex PCR; TCRdb holds only in-frame clones, not every one. The sample includes some 1 million clones, roughly 75% of them seen just once. Sequenced material: memory CD4+ T cells sorted from blood. As to subset: CD45RA-negative fraction. The receptors here all came from a man aged 18 to 29 in good health.

The chain is built from TRBV5-1 and TRBJ1-4, with 7 positions matching TRBD1. CDR3 length: 16 amino acids. J lost 3 bases, V lost 4 bases, and 9 bases had no gene match. Per germline, CDR1 SGHRS and CDR2 YFSETQ. CDR3 residues: CASSVITGAPNEKLFF. DNA for the CDR3: TGCGCCAGCAGCGTAATAACAGGGGCCCCTAATGAAAAACTGTTTTTT.

This rearrangement joins TRBV14 to TRBJ2-7; 7 positions match TRBD2. The CDR3 loop spans 15 amino acids. In germline, CDR1 is SGHDN, CDR2 FVKESK. The J segment lost 2 bases and the V segment lost 1 base, leaving 5 bases of the junction unmatched. Here the CDR3 reads CASSQGTRATYEQYF. Here the CDR3 DNA reads TGTGCCAGCAGCCAAGGGACTAGAGCAACCTACGAGCAGTACTTC.

V gene TRBV19 combines with J gene TRBJ2-7, with D possibly being TRBD2 (6 bases). Germline V CDR1 and CDR2: LNHDA, SQIVND (reference sequence). The length of the CDR3 is 14 residues. The V gene lost 5 bases and the J gene lost 2 bases, with 13 bases spanning the gap. CDR3 in DNA: TGTGCCAGTAGTGCCACGGGACTTACCTACGAGCAGTACTTC. Its translation is CASSATGLTYEQYF.

The V call is TRBV6-6, the J call TRBJ1-1; D not resolved. This CDR3 is built from 12 residues. Germline CDR1 reads MNHNY; CDR2 reads SVGAGI (reference sequence). Trimming removed 6 bases from V and 3 bases from J, with 8 bases in between. DNA for the CDR3: TGTGCCAGCAGCCGGACGGACACTGAAGCTTTCTTT. Protein product: CASSRTDTEAFF.

The chain employs TRBV4-1 and TRBJ1-4; D is perhaps TRBD1 (5 bases). The germline V gene has CDR1 MGHRA and CDR2 YSYEKL. The CDR3 runs to 16 residues. The V end lost 1 base, the J end lost 2 bases, and 11 bases lay between the germline ends. Here the CDR3 DNA reads TGCGCCAGCAGCCAAGCCCCGACAGTTACTAATGAAAAACTGTTTTTT. It translates to CASSQAPTVTNEKLFF.

This clone has only a few counts. The rearrangement uses TRBV7-2 and TRBJ2-7; 9 nucleotides agree with TRBD1. This CDR3 is built from 13 residues. V shed 3 bases, J shed 3 bases, and the junction held 0 bases outside the gene matches. The V gene's germline CDR1 is SGHTA and CDR2 FQGNSA. The CDR3 nucleotides are TGTGCCAGCAGCTTGACAGGGGGCTACGAGCAGTACTTC. This sequence encodes CASSLTGGYEQYF.

On this clone itself: An end of the junction differs from the germline gene, which may be a read error. The chain carries TRBV5-4 and TRBJ2-7; D may be TRBD2 (6 bases). The CDR3 runs 14 residues. Per germline, CDR1 SGHNT and CDR2 YYREEE (reference sequence). As DNA, the CDR3 is TGTGCCAGCAGCTTGCTACGGGAGTTCTACGAGCTGTACTTC. Encoded protein: CASSLLREFYELYF.

This chain links TRBV6-5 with TRBJ1-1, with unresolved D. V was cut by 2 bases and J by 1 base, with 11 bases left in between. This CDR3 contains 15 residues. Germline loops: CDR1 MNHEY, CDR2 SVGAGI. This CDR3 is CASSYGWTGNTEAFF. The CDR3 DNA sequence: TGTGCCAGCAGTTACGGATGGACGGGGAACACTGAAGCTTTCTTT.

The chain is built from TRBV7-2 and TRBJ2-7; 15 bases match TRBD2. This CDR3 is built from 18 residues. Trimming at V came to 4 bases and at J to 1 base, leaving 8 bases not matched to a gene. CDR1 is SGHTA and CDR2 is FQGNSA in the germline V gene. CDR3 DNA: TGTGCCAGCAGCTCGGGGACTAGCGGGAGGCCCCGATCCTACGAGCAGTACTTC. As protein: CASSSGTSGRPRSYEQYF.

This clone was observed a few times. Within the sample, other DNA sequences also encode this same CDR3. The CDR3 loop is CASSLGQPNTEAFF. The DNA for the CDR3 is TGTGCCAGCAGCCTGGGACAGCCGAACACTGAAGCTTTCTTT. The rearrangement links TRBV7-9 to TRBJ1-1, with TRBD1 matching over 7 bases. The V and J ends lost 5 bases and 1 base, in that order; junction bases with no gene match: 4. CDR3 length equals 14 residues. CDR1 is SEHNR and CDR2 is FQNEAQ in the germline V gene (reference sequence).

In this sample, this clone turned up once. The chain is built from TRBV19 and TRBJ2-3; 10 nucleotides match TRBD2. Germline V lookup: CDR1 LNHDA, CDR2 SQIVND (reference sequence). J gave up 2 bases and V 1 base, and 9 bases lay outside the gene matches. The CDR3 consists of 18 residues. For the CDR3, the DNA is TGTGCCAGTAGTATAGTGAGGGCGAGCGGGGGGGTCACAGATACGCAGTATTTT. Encoded protein: CASSIVRASGGVTDTQYF.

As regards this clone: One end of the junction fails to match germline, which may point to a read error. The rearrangement joins TRBV4-1 to TRBJ2-7, with D tentatively TRBD1 (6 bases). This CDR3 is 16 amino acids long. Germline V lookup: CDR1 MGHRA, CDR2 YSYEKL. The chain's CDR3 is CASSQGDGQRSNEQYF. The CDR3 DNA sequence: TGCGCCAGCAGCCAAGGGGACGGACAGCGCTCCAACGAGCAGTACTTC.

The rearrangement joins TRBV7-6 to TRBJ1-6; D gene uncertain. CDR1 is SGHVS and CDR2 is FNYEAQ in the germline V gene. The CDR3 consists of 15 residues. The V end lost 5 bases, the J end lost 7 bases, and 15 bases lay between the germline ends. The CDR3 region is CASSLVGSGNSPLHF. In DNA, the CDR3 is TGTGCCAGCAGCCTAGTGGGGTCGGGGAATTCACCCCTCCACTTT. Full variable domain (remainder filled in from reference TRBV7-6 and TRBJ1-6): GAGVSQSPRYKVTKRGQDVALRCDPISGHVSLYWYRQALGQGPEFLTYFNYEAQQDKSGLPNDRFSAERPEGSISTLTIQRTEQRDSAMYRCASSLVGSGNSPLHFGNGTRLTVT.

The chain is built from TRBV5-1 and TRBJ2-2; possibly TRBD1 for D (6 bases). This CDR3 comprises 16 residues. Trimming pared 4 bases from V and 2 bases from J, leaving 15 bases between. Per the germline V gene, CDR1 is SGHRS and CDR2 is YFSETQ. This chain's CDR3 is CASSPRSGANTGELFF. CDR3 coding DNA: TGCGCCAGCAGCCCTAGGTCAGGGGCCAACACCGGGGAGCTGTTTTTT.

This CDR3 reads CASSSVLSTDTQYF. The CDR3 DNA reads as TGTGCCAGCAGTTCCGTTCTCAGCACAGATACGCAGTATTTT. This chain links TRBV27 with TRBJ2-3, with D unclear. The V end lost 4 bases, the J end lost 0 bases, and 8 bases lay between the germline ends. CDR1 is MNHEY, CDR2 SMNVEV, per germline (reference sequence). The CDR3 is 14 residues long.

The chain couples TRBV5-1 to TRBJ2-5; 11 nucleotides line up with TRBD2. The CDR3 is made up of 15 amino acids. Germline V gives CDR1 SGHRS, CDR2 YFSETQ. Trimming at V came to 0 bases and at J to 6 bases, leaving 4 bases not matched to a gene. CDR3 sequence (DNA): TGCGCCAGCAGCTTGGAGGGACTAGCGGCACAGACCCAGTACTTC. This encodes CASSLEGLAAQTQYF.

The chain combines TRBV5-6 with TRBJ2-5, with TRBD2 identical over 10 bases. Trimming cost V 6 bases and J 0 bases; bases outside gene matches: 8. This CDR3 spans 16 amino acids. The V gene's germline CDR1 is SGHDT and CDR2 YYEEEE. In DNA, the CDR3 is TGTGCCAGCACCTTAGCGGGGGGCCCGTACCAAGAGACCCAGTACTTC. Protein: CASTLAGGPYQETQYF.

With respect to this clone: The sample has other DNA sequences that encode this CDR3 too. This chain joins TRBV5-1 and TRBJ2-7; D is unclear. Germline-derived CDR1 and CDR2 are SGHRS and YFSETQ. The CDR3 contains 13 residues. Trimming cost V 0 bases and J 3 bases, with 7 bases left between them. CDR3 DNA: TGCGCCAGCAGCTTGGCCGGGTACTACGAGCAGTACTTC. Its protein is CASSLAGYYEQYF.

The chain has TRBV6-1 and TRBJ1-5, with a tentative D call TRBD1 (6 bases). Germline V gene data show CDR1 as MNHNS and CDR2 as SASEGT. The V end lost 7 bases, the J end lost 1 base, and 11 bases lay between the germline ends. The CDR3 is 14 amino acids. The CDR3 DNA reads as TGTGCCAGCACTTCGCAGGGGAGCAATCAGCCCCAGCATTTT. Translation: CASTSQGSNQPQHF.

With respect to this clone: The sample carries other DNA sequences with the same CDR3. CDR3 DNA sequence: TGCGCCAGCAGCTTGGGAGGGACTAGCCCAGATACGCAGTATTTT. Amino acid sequence: CASSLGGTSPDTQYF. The chain employs TRBV5-1 and TRBJ2-3, with 9 positions matching TRBD2. Trimming at V came to 0 bases and at J to 4 bases, leaving 3 bases not matched to a gene. In germline, CDR1 is SGHRS, CDR2 YFSETQ. The CDR3 consists of 15 residues.

This chain links TRBV10-3 with TRBJ2-2; 8 bases line up with TRBD2. Per germline, CDR1 ENHRY and CDR2 SYGVKD. The V gene end was trimmed by 10 bases and the J gene end by 4 bases; junction bases not matched to a gene: 8. The CDR3 covers 14 residues. In nucleotides, the CDR3 is TGTGCCACCGGACTAGCCGGGGGCACCGGGGAGCTGTTTTTT. Translating gives CATGLAGGTGELFF.

This chain connects TRBV9 to TRBJ1-1, with a weak D call TRBD1 (5 bases). Germline loops: CDR1 SGDLS, CDR2 YYNGEE. Trimming shortened V by 3 bases and J by 1 base, and 13 bases separated the two germline ends. The CDR3 is 15 residues long. CDR3: CASSGGQTSNTEAFF. The CDR3 nucleotides read TGTGCCAGCAGCGGAGGACAAACCTCGAACACTGAAGCTTTCTTT.

The rearrangement joins TRBV6-5 to TRBJ1-1; D is unclear. In germline, CDR1 is MNHEY, CDR2 SVGAGI. This CDR3 comprises 13 residues. With 11 bases removed from V and 1 base from J, the gap between germline ends came to 14 bases. The CDR3 bases are TGTGCCGGTCAGGCTTTCCCGAACACTGAAGCTTTCTTT. It yields the protein CAGQAFPNTEAFF.

The V and J genes are TRBV30 and TRBJ1-4, with D maybe TRBD1 (5 bases). This CDR3 is built from 12 residues. With 5 bases removed from V and 4 bases from J, the gap between germline ends came to 8 bases. Germline V CDR1 and CDR2: GTSNPN, SVGIG (reference sequence). The CDR3 region has the DNA TGTGCCTGGTCGGGGCGTAATGAAAAACTGTTTTTT. This translates into CAWSGRNEKLFF.

A single count supports this clone. The chain links TRBV6-5 to TRBJ1-1; D is perhaps TRBD1 (5 bases). Trimming cost V 0 bases and J 1 base, with 6 bases left between them. This CDR3 has 14 residues. Germline CDR1 reads MNHEY; CDR2 reads SVGAGI. The CDR3 protein is CASSYSDRNTEAFF. CDR3 sequence (DNA): TGTGCCAGCAGTTACTCCGACAGGAACACTGAAGCTTTCTTT.

V and J are TRBV11-2 and TRBJ2-3, with TRBD1 matching over 8 bases. Germline V gene data show CDR1 as SGHAT and CDR2 as FQNNGV. After removal of 1 base from V and 1 base from J, the junction contained 13 bases not matched to a gene. There are 19 residues in the CDR3. The CDR3 loop reads CASSLGLQGAFSGTDTQYF. Written as DNA, the CDR3 is TGTGCCAGCAGCTTAGGGCTCCAGGGGGCTTTTTCAGGCACAGATACGCAGTATTTT.

This chain connects TRBV19 to TRBJ1-3; TRBD1 is a possible D gene (5 bases). The germline gives CDR1 LNHDA, CDR2 SQIVND (reference sequence). CDR3 length: 14 residues. Trimming took off 6 bases at V and 8 bases at J, with 17 bases between the two ends. The CDR3 spells CASSQTGTRDTIYF. The CDR3 nucleotides read TGTGCCAGTAGCCAAACCGGGACCAGGGACACCATATATTTT.

The V call is TRBV9, the J call TRBJ2-3; possibly TRBD1 for D (5 bases). The germline V gene has CDR1 SGDLS and CDR2 YYNGEE. The V and J ends lost 4 bases and 1 base respectively, with 16 bases between them. The CDR3 runs to 16 residues. CDR3 in amino acids: CASSPPTVRGTDTQYF. The CDR3 DNA is TGTGCCAGCAGCCCCCCCACGGTCAGGGGCACAGATACGCAGTATTTT. Full variable domain (missing parts from reference TRBV9 and TRBJ2-3): DSGVTQTPKHLITATGQRVTLRCSPRSGDLSVYWYQQSLDQGLQFLIQYYNGEERAKGNILERFSAQQFPDLHSELNLSSLELGDSALYFCASSPPTVRGTDTQYFGPGTRLTVL.

The V gene is TRBV27, the J gene TRBJ2-7; D gene unclear. Trimming stripped 7 bases from V and 7 bases from J, with 14 bases between. The germline V gene encodes CDR1 MNHEY and CDR2 SMNVEV (reference sequence). The CDR3 has 12 residues. The CDR3 region has the DNA TGTGCCAGCAAGTTTCCCGCGAGGGAGCAGTACTTC. This gives the protein CASKFPAREQYF.

This clone was seen a single time. In the same sample, other DNA sequences code for this CDR3. The chain has TRBV18 and TRBJ1-2, with no clear D. Germline V CDR1 and CDR2: KGHSH, LQKENI. The length of the CDR3 is 13 residues. Trimming cost V 3 bases and J 2 bases, with 7 bases left between them. CDR3: CASSPEGNYGYTF. DNA for the CDR3: TGTGCCAGCTCACCCGAAGGGAACTATGGCTACACCTTC. Filled out from reference TRBV18 and TRBJ1-2, the complete variable domain reads NAGVMQNPRHLVRRRGQEARLRCSPMKGHSHVYWYRQLPEEGLKFMVYLQKENIIDESGMPKERFSAEFPKEGPSILRIQQVVRGDSAAYFCASSPEGNYGYTFGSGTRLTVV.